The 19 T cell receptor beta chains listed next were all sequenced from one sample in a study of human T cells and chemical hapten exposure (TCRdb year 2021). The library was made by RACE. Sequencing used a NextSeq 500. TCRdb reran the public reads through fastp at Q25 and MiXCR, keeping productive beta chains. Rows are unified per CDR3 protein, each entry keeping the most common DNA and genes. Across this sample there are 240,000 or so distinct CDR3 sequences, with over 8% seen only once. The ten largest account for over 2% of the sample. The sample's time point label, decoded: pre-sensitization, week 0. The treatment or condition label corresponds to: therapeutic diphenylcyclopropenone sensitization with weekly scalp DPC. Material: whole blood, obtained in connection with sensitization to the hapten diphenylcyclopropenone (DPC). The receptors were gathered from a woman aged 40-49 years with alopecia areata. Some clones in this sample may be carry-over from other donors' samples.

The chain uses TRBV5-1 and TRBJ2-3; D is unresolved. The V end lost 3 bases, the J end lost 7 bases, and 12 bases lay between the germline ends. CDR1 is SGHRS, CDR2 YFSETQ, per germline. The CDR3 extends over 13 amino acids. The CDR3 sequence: CASSSAPFNTQYF. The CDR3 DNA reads TGCGCCAGCAGCTCTGCCCCCTTCAATACGCAGTATTTT.

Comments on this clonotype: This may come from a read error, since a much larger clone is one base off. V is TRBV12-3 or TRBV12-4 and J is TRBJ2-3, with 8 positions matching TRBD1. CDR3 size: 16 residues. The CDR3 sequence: CTSSSGQGVLTDTQYF. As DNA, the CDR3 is TGTACCAGCAGTTCAGGACAGGGCGTCCTCACAGATACGCAGTATTTT.

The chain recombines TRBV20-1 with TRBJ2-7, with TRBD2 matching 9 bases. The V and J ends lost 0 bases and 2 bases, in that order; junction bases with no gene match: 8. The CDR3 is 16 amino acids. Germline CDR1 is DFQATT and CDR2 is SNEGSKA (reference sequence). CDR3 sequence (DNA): TGCAGTGCTAGAGACCTTCTTAGCGGGAGCCCCTACGAGCAGTACTTC. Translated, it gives CSARDLLSGSPYEQYF.

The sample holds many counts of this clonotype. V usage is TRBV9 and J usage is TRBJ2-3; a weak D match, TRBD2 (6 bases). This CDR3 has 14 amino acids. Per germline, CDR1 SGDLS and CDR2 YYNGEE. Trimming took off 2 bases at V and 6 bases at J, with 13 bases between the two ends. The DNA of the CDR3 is TGTGCCAGCAGCGTTGGAGGGAGCATTGATACGCAGTATTTT. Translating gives CASSVGGSIDTQYF.

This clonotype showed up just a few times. In nucleotides, the CDR3 is TGCGCCAGCAGCCAAGATACTCCCTTCGGGACCGACACAGATACGCAGTATTTT. Amino acids: CASSQDTPFGTDTDTQYF. The chain employs TRBV4-3 and TRBJ2-3; D is tentatively TRBD1 or TRBD2 (5 bases each). CDR1 and CDR2 from the germline V gene are LGHNA and YSLEER. The germline V and J ends were trimmed by 0 bases and 2 bases, with 18 bases remaining between them. This CDR3 region has 18 residues.

The CDR3 loop reads CASSVGQGGNQPQHF. CDR3 in DNA: TGCGCCAGCAGCGTCGGACAGGGCGGAAATCAGCCCCAGCATTTT. The gene calls are TRBV5-1 and TRBJ1-5; the match to TRBD1 covers 8 bases. The V gene's germline CDR1 is SGHRS and CDR2 YFSETQ. The CDR3 runs 15 residues. The V segment lost 4 bases and the J segment 4 bases; nucleotides outside the gene matches: 7.

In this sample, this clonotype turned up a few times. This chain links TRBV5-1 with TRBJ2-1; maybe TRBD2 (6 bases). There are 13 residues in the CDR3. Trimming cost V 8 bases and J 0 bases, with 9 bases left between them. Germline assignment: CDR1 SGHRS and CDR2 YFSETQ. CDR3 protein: CASTSSSYNEQFF. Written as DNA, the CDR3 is TGCGCCAGTACTAGCAGCTCCTACAATGAGCAGTTCTTC.

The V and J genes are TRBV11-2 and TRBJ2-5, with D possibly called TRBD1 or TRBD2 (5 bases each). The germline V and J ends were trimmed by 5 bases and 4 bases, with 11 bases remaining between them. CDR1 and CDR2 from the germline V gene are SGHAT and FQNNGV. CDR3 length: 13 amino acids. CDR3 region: CASSLGTTETQYF. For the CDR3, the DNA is TGTGCCAGCAGCCTCGGGACCACAGAGACCCAGTACTTC.

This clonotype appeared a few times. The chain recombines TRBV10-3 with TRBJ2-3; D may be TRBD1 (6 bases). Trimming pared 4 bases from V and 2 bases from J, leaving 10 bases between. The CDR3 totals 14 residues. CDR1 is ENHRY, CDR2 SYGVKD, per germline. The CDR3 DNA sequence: TGTGCCATCAGTGTATACAGGGACACAGATACGCAGTATTTT. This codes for CAISVYRDTDTQYF.

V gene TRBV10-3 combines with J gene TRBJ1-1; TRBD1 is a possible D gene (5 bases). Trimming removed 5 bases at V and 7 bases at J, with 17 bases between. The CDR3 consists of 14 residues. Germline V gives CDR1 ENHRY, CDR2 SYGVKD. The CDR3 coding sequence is TGTGCCATCAGTTCGTTCTCGGACAACGGTGAAGCTTTCTTT. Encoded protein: CAISSFSDNGEAFF.

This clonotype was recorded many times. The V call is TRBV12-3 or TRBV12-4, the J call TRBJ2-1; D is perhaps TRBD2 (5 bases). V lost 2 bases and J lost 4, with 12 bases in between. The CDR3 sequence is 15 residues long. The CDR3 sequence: CASSLRAGVYNEQFF. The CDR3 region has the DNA TGTGCCAGCAGTTTAAGGGCCGGGGTTTACAATGAGCAGTTCTTC.

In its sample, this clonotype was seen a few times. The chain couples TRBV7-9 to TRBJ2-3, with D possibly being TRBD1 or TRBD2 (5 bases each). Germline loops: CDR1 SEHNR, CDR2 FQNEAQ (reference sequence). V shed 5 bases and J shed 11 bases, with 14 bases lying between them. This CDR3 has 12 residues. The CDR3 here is CASSPGTSGQYF. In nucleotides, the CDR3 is TGTGCCAGCAGCCCCGGGACCTCAGGGCAGTATTTT.

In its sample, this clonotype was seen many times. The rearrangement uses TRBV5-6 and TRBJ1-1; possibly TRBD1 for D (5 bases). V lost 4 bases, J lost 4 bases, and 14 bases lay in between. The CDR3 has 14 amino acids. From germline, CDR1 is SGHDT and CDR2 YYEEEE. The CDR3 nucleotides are TGTGCCAGCAGCGCCCGGGGCCCGGTCACTGAAGCTTTCTTT. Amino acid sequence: CASSARGPVTEAFF.

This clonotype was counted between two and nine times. In nucleotides, the CDR3 is TGCAGTGCTAGAGATTTGAGGTACGAGCAGTACTTC. Its protein product is CSARDLRYEQYF. The rearrangement uses TRBV20-1 and TRBJ2-7, with no clear D. V lost 0 bases and J lost 4, with 7 bases in between. The germline V gene encodes CDR1 DFQATT and CDR2 SNEGSKA (reference sequence). The CDR3 sequence is 12 residues long.

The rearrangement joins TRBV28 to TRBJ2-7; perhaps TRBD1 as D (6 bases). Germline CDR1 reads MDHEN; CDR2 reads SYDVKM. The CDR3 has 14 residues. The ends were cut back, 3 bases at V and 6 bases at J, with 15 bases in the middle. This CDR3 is CASSFEQGFGEQYF. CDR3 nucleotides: TGTGCCAGCAGTTTCGAACAGGGCTTCGGCGAGCAGTACTTC.

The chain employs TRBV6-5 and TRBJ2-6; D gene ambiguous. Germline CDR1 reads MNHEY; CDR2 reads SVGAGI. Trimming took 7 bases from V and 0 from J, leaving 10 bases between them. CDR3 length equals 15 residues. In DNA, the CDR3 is TGTGCCAGCATTTCGGACCTCTCTGGGGCCAACGTCCTGACTTTC. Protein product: CASISDLSGANVLTF.

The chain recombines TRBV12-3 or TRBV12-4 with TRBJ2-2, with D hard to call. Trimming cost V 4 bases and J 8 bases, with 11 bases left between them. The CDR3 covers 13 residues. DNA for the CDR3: TGTGCCAGCAGTTCCACCATGGCAGGGGAGCTGTTTTTT. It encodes CASSSTMAGELFF.

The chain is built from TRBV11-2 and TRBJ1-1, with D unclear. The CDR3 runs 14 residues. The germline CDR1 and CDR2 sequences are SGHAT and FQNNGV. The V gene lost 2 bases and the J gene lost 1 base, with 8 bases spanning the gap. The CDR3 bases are TGTGCCAGCAGCTTAATTCCGGGGAACACTGAAGCTTTCTTT. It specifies CASSLIPGNTEAFF.

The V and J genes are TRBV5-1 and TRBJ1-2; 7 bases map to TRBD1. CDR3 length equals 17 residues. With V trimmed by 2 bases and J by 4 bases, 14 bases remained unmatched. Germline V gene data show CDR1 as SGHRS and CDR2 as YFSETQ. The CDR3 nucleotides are TGCGCCAGCAGCTTTTCAGGACAGGCGGGCCCTGGCTATGGCTACACCTTC. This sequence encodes CASSFSGQAGPGYGYTF.